The next 13 T cell receptor beta chains were all read from a single sample in a study of blood T cell repertoires in COVID-19. Assay: immunoSEQ multiplex PCR; the TCRdb copy retains only in-frame clones and omits some. This sample yields under 200,000 clones, of which more than 75% are seen a single time; 5.5% to 7% belongs to the top ten. The specimen was peripheral blood. The receptors come from a man aged 40-49 years with active or convalescent COVID-19.

This chain connects TRBV10-3 to TRBJ1-3; TRBD1 matches 8 bases. After removal of 10 bases from V and 3 bases from J, the junction contained 5 bases not matched to a gene. Germline V gene lookup returns CDR1 ENHRY and CDR2 SYGVKD. The CDR3 is made up of 13 amino acids. The CDR3 sequence is CATIGQGGNTIYF. In DNA form, the CDR3 reads TGTGCCACCATTGGACAGGGTGGAAACACCATATATTTT.

The chain joins TRBV3-1 (or the pseudogene TRBV3-2) to TRBJ2-1; TRBD2 agrees at 10 bases. Trimming cost V 6 bases and J 3 bases; bases outside gene matches: 5. CDR1 is LGHDT, CDR2 YNNKEL, per germline (reference sequence). The CDR3 is 15 amino acids. The CDR3 spells CASSGSGGIYNEQFF. CDR3 nucleotide sequence: TGTGCCAGCAGTGGTAGCGGGGGGATCTACAATGAGCAGTTCTTC.

J is TRBJ1-6 and V is TRBV14; TRBD1 might be the D (6 bases). Germline loops: CDR1 SGHDN, CDR2 FVKESK. The CDR3 is made up of 16 amino acids. V shed 1 base and J shed 4 bases, with 11 bases lying between them. In nucleotides, the CDR3 is TGTGCCAGCAGCCAAGGCAGGGGAGTGTATAATTCACCCCTCCACTTT. Protein product: CASSQGRGVYNSPLHF.

V is TRBV5-8 and J is TRBJ1-2; a possible D gene is TRBD1 (5 bases). CDR3 size: 14 residues. CDR1 is SGHTS and CDR2 is YDEGEE in the germline V gene. The V gene lost 0 bases and the J gene lost 5 bases, with 11 bases spanning the gap. The chain's CDR3 is CASSLGQTPYGYTF. CDR3 sequence (DNA): TGTGCCAGCAGCTTGGGACAGACACCTTATGGCTACACCTTC.

The J gene is TRBJ2-3, the V gene TRBV7-3, with 8 bases identical to TRBD2. Germline V lookup: CDR1 SGHTA, CDR2 FQGTGA. V lost 2 bases to trimming and J lost 3 bases; unmatched junction nucleotides: 10. The CDR3 consists of 17 residues. CDR3 sequence (DNA): TGTGCCAGCAGCTTAGGGATGAGCGGGGGTAGTACAGATACGCAGTATTTT. This encodes CASSLGMSGGSTDTQYF.

This sequence joins TRBV7-2 and TRBJ2-2, with 7 nucleotides matching TRBD2. V trimming: 0 bases; J trimming: 5 bases; junction bases outside the gene matches: 9. CDR3 length equals 17 residues. Germline CDR1 and CDR2: SGHTA and FQGNSA. The CDR3 region has the DNA TGTGCCAGCAGCTTAGCTGCAGGGAGGGCCGGGACCGGGGAGCTGTTTTTT. This sequence encodes CASSLAAGRAGTGELFF.

In its sample, this clone was seen a few times. V and J are TRBV29-1 and TRBJ1-2; tentative D call: TRBD1 (5 bases). The CDR3 sequence is 11 residues long. V lost 7 bases and J lost 8, with 14 bases in between. From germline, CDR1 is SQVTM and CDR2 ANQGSEA. CDR3 nucleotide sequence: TGCAGCGACGACCCGGGGGAAGGCTACACCTTC. It codes for CSDDPGEGYTF.

In nucleotides, the CDR3 is TGTGCCAGTCGGTCGCTGGGACAGGGTCCCACTGAAGCTTTCTTT. Its translation: CASRSLGQGPTEAFF. The chain uses TRBV6-5 and TRBJ1-1; TRBD1 matches at 9 bases. The V segment lost 9 bases and the J segment 4 bases; nucleotides outside the gene matches: 12. CDR3 length: 15 residues. Germline lookup yields CDR1 MNHEY and CDR2 SVGAGI.

Only a few counts were recorded for this clone. The chain couples TRBV29-1 to TRBJ2-2, with a weak D call TRBD1 (6 bases). The germline CDR1 and CDR2 sequences are SQVTM and ANQGSEA. V was shortened by 5 bases and J by 0 bases, with 10 bases between the two germline ends. The CDR3 length is 14 residues. The CDR3 DNA sequence: TGCAGCGTTCCGGGACACGCGAACACCGGGGAGCTGTTTTTT. Its protein is CSVPGHANTGELFF.

Remarks on this clone: Other DNA sequences of this sample code for an identical CDR3. The chain is built from TRBV20-1 and TRBJ1-2, with TRBD1 matching over 7 bases. The V and J ends lost 6 bases and 8 bases, in that order; junction bases with no gene match: 6. CDR1 DFQATT and CDR2 SNEGSKA come from the germline V gene (reference sequence). The CDR3 contains 11 residues. In DNA form, the CDR3 reads TGCAGTGCGCGACAGGGTGACGGCTACACCTTC. Protein product: CSARQGDGYTF.

V usage is TRBV29-1 and J usage is TRBJ1-2; 11 nucleotides agree with TRBD1. V lost 7 bases to trimming and J lost 5 bases; unmatched junction nucleotides: 6. The CDR3 is made up of 13 amino acids. Germline V CDR1 and CDR2: SQVTM, ANQGSEA. The CDR3 reads CSAWTGGLYGYTF. The CDR3 DNA sequence: TGCAGCGCTTGGACAGGGGGCTTATATGGCTACACCTTC.

The rearrangement joins TRBV19 to TRBJ2-1, with a weak D call TRBD2 (6 bases). Germline CDR1 reads LNHDA; CDR2 reads SQIVND (reference sequence). Deletions cut 3 bases from V and 6 bases from J, with 15 bases between. This CDR3 region has 15 residues. CDR3 amino acids: CASSIAEGVVNEQFF. Here the CDR3 DNA reads TGTGCCAGTAGTATCGCGGAGGGAGTTGTCAATGAGCAGTTCTTC.

This clone was recorded once. This chain connects TRBV27 to TRBJ1-2; TRBD1 might be the D (6 bases). The germline V gene encodes CDR1 MNHEY and CDR2 SMNVEV (reference sequence). V was pared by 3 bases and J by 6 bases, with 11 bases between. The CDR3 extends over 13 amino acids. This CDR3 reads CASSLDKGDGYTF. DNA for the CDR3: TGTGCCAGCAGTTTGGACAAGGGGGATGGCTACACCTTC.